What follows are 2 T cell receptor beta chains derived from one specimen sequenced in a study of T cells in Graves' hyperthyroidism and ophthalmopathy. Amplification of TCR beta CDR3 regions used RNA as the template. First-round RT-PCR with HTBI primers amplified the TCR CDR3 region. TCRdb ran MiXCR on the multiplex PCR reads and lists one entry per CDR3 protein. The data contain about 500,000 distinct CDR3 sequences, over 35% of them seen just once; the ten biggest clones take up around 47%. The source material was peripheral blood or thyroid tissue (not recorded which). These receptors came from an adult woman with Graves' disease, either hyperthyroidism or ophthalmopathy (not recorded which).

Many counts were recorded for this clonotype. The rearrangement joins TRBV6-1 to TRBJ1-1; TRBD1 might be the D (5 bases). Germline lookup yields CDR1 MNHNS and CDR2 SASEGT. This CDR3 comprises 14 residues. Trimming took 4 bases from V and 5 from J, leaving 14 bases between them. The CDR3: CASSGGQWGTEAFF. The CDR3 nucleotides are TGTGCCAGCAGTGGGGGCCAGTGGGGGACTGAAGCTTTCTTT.

This clonotype came up many times. The chain has TRBV12-3 or TRBV12-4 and TRBJ1-4, with unresolved D. CDR3 length: 16 amino acids. V was shortened by 3 bases and J by 5 bases, with 16 bases between the two germline ends. The CDR3 sequence: CASSFGSDRTNEKLFF. The CDR3 DNA reads TGTGCCAGCAGTTTCGGTTCGGACCGAACCAATGAAAAACTGTTTTTT.